Listed here are 17 T cell receptor beta chains from one sample, sequenced in a study of T cells after yellow fever vaccination. TCRdb used MiXCR to reprocess the 5' RACE reads, holding one entry per CDR3 protein. The sample gives 450,000 to 650,000 distinct CDR3 sequences, around a fifth of which show up once; about 16% is in the top ten. The sequencing used PBMCs, collected approximately 22 days after the first yellow fever vaccination. The receptor source for this set is a man aged 18 to 30 who received the YFV17D yellow fever vaccine.

This clonotype was counted many times. The rearrangement links TRBV5-5 to TRBJ2-3; possible D gene TRBD2, 6 bases. Germline assignment: CDR1 SGHKS and CDR2 YYEKEE (reference sequence). This CDR3 spans 14 amino acids. V lost 2 bases to trimming and J lost 2 bases, with 9 bases between them. CDR3 DNA: TGTGCCAGCAGCTTAGGGGACTCCACAGATACGCAGTATTTT. Amino acids: CASSLGDSTDTQYF.

This chain uses TRBV7-9 with TRBJ2-1; 10 bases map to TRBD2. Losses at the gene ends were 4 bases for V and 4 bases for J; bases not matched to a gene: 7. CDR1 and CDR2 (germline): SEHNR, FQNEAQ (reference sequence). The CDR3 consists of 16 residues. The chain's CDR3 is CASSSPAGGMYNEQFF. The CDR3 DNA follows: TGTGCCAGCAGCTCCCCAGCGGGGGGGATGTACAATGAGCAGTTCTTC.

This clonotype appeared many times. The CDR3 DNA reads TGCGCCAGCAAGCCCGGGGTGCACCATTACGAGCAGTACTTC. It is translated as CASKPGVHHYEQYF. The gene calls are TRBV5-1 and TRBJ2-7; D perhaps matches TRBD2 (5 bases). Deletions cut 6 bases from V and 4 bases from J, with 17 bases between. Germline V lookup: CDR1 SGHRS, CDR2 YFSETQ. The CDR3 loop spans 14 amino acids.

This clonotype appeared a few times. The chain combines TRBV30 with TRBJ1-5; TRBD1 matches 9 bases. The CDR3 consists of 15 residues. Per germline, CDR1 GTSNPN and CDR2 SVGIG (reference sequence). Trimming took 0 bases from V and 5 from J; bases not matched to a gene: 5. The CDR3, as DNA: TGTGCCTGGAGTGTCGGACAGGGGTTTGATCAGCCCCAGCATTTT. It yields the protein CAWSVGQGFDQPQHF.

This clonotype has only a few counts. The chain uses TRBV6-5 and TRBJ2-7; D unclear. The V gene's germline CDR1 is MNHEY and CDR2 SVGAGI. The CDR3 has 12 amino acids. V lost 6 bases, J lost 5 bases, and 11 bases lay in between. DNA for the CDR3: TGTGCCAGCAGCCCCGACCTTCACGAGCAGTACTTC. This gives the protein CASSPDLHEQYF.

The gene calls are TRBV4-1 and TRBJ2-1, with D uncertain. The germline gives CDR1 MGHRA, CDR2 YSYEKL. Trimming pared 6 bases from V and 5 bases from J, leaving 14 bases between. This CDR3 has 14 residues. For the CDR3, the DNA is TGCGCCAGCAGAGACTTTAAGTCCCACAATGAGCAGTTCTTC. Its translation is CASRDFKSHNEQFF.

The genes are TRBV6-5 and TRBJ2-1; either TRBD1 or TRBD2 may supply D (6 bases each). Germline assignment: CDR1 MNHEY and CDR2 SVGAGI. The CDR3 extends over 15 amino acids. V was cut by 0 bases and J by 7 bases, with 13 bases left in between. CDR3 sequence: CASSYSPGGRNEQFF. The CDR3 DNA follows: TGTGCCAGCAGTTACTCGCCCGGGGGCCGGAATGAGCAGTTCTTC.

The gene calls are TRBV9 and TRBJ2-7, with 11 nucleotides matching TRBD2. Trimming at V came to 4 bases and at J to 7 bases, leaving 13 bases not matched to a gene. The V gene's germline CDR1 is SGDLS and CDR2 YYNGEE. The CDR3 has 16 residues. In nucleotides, the CDR3 is TGTGCCAGCAGCCCAGGCCCTAGCGGGGGGTTTTGGGAGCAGTACGTC. It codes for CASSPGPSGGFWEQYV.

This chain joins TRBV3-1 and TRBJ2-1, with D hard to call. Germline CDR1 reads LGHDT; CDR2 reads YNNKEL (reference sequence). V gave up 1 base and J gave up 0 bases, with 4 bases separating them. CDR3 length: 14 residues. CDR3 sequence reads: CASSQVSSYNEQFF. The DNA for the CDR3 is TGTGCCAGCAGCCAAGTTAGCTCCTACAATGAGCAGTTCTTC.

The rearrangement links TRBV7-6 to TRBJ2-7; TRBD2 is a possible D gene (6 bases). Per the germline V gene, CDR1 is SGHVS and CDR2 is FNYEAQ. The CDR3 has 15 amino acids. The V and J ends lost 1 base and 1 base respectively, with 11 bases between them. CDR3 sequence reads: CASSLEAGWSYEQYV. CDR3 DNA: TGTGCCAGCAGCTTAGAGGCGGGGTGGTCCTACGAGCAGTACGTC.

V gene TRBV9 combines with J gene TRBJ2-3; 8 bases align to TRBD1. CDR3 size: 16 residues. Germline-derived CDR1 and CDR2 are SGDLS and YYNGEE. V shed 3 bases and J 4 bases; nucleotides not matched to a gene: 10. CDR3 residues: CASSALGQQGADTQYF. As DNA, the CDR3 is TGTGCCAGCAGCGCCCTAGGACAACAGGGGGCAGATACGCAGTATTTT.

A few counts support this clonotype. The J gene is TRBJ1-4, the V gene TRBV6-5; D call uncertain. Trimming stripped 0 bases from V and 12 bases from J, with 17 bases between. Germline lookup yields CDR1 MNHEY and CDR2 SVGAGI. The CDR3 contains 15 residues. CDR3 loop: CASSYSSGLLRELFF. The DNA for the CDR3 is TGTGCCAGCAGTTACTCGAGCGGGCTGCTGAGGGAACTGTTTTTT.

CDR3 bases: TGTGCCTGGAGTCTCATGGGACTTAAGTACTTC. It encodes CAWSLMGLKYF. The J gene is TRBJ2-7, the V gene TRBV30; perhaps TRBD2 as D (6 bases). Trimming removed 2 bases at V and 11 bases at J, with 13 bases between. The CDR3 sequence is 11 residues long. The germline gives CDR1 GTSNPN, CDR2 SVGIG (reference sequence).

This clonotype came up a few times. The chain combines TRBV12-3 or TRBV12-4 with TRBJ2-1; D remains ambiguous. The V and J ends lost 2 bases and 0 bases respectively, with 8 bases between them. CDR3 length: 15 amino acids. CDR3 in DNA: TGTGCCAGCAGTTTATCAGACCTCTCCTACAATGAGCAGTTCTTC. Translating it yields CASSLSDLSYNEQFF.

This chain uses TRBV2 with TRBJ2-1; possible D gene TRBD2, 6 bases. With 6 bases removed from V and 6 bases from J, the gap between germline ends came to 15 bases. The germline gives CDR1 SNHLY, CDR2 FYNNEI. The CDR3 is 14 residues long. CDR3 in amino acids: CASRPGLPSNEQFF. The CDR3, as DNA: TGTGCCAGCAGACCGGGACTTCCCTCCAATGAGCAGTTCTTC.

The chain employs TRBV7-2 and TRBJ2-7; TRBD2 matches at 10 bases. Germline V gene lookup returns CDR1 SGHTA and CDR2 FQGNSA. This CDR3 has 14 residues. V was clipped by 3 bases and J by 2 bases; unmatched bases: 1. CDR3 region: CASSFTSGAYEQYV. The CDR3 nucleotides are TGTGCCAGCAGCTTCACTAGCGGGGCCTACGAGCAGTACGTC.

This clonotype was counted only a few times. This chain connects TRBV9 to TRBJ2-7; D gene unclear. Trimming took 4 bases from V and 9 from J, leaving 20 bases between them. Germline V gene data show CDR1 as SGDLS and CDR2 as YYNGEE. The CDR3 sequence is 14 residues long. CDR3 in amino acids: CASSIRKKGIRQYV. For the CDR3, the DNA is TGTGCCAGCAGCATAAGGAAGAAGGGAATTCGGCAGTACGTC.